These 5 T cell receptor beta chains came from one sample sequenced in a study of graft-versus-host responses after intestinal transplantation. Their specific antigens are unknown. Here immunoSEQ multiplex PCR was the method, and the copy in TCRdb shows in-frame clones only, minus some. Of approximately 82,000 clones in the sample, 91% were seen once. The material sequenced was unstimulated CD4+ T cells sorted from spleen or lymph node cells, taken before intestinal transplant. All receptors come from a human donor who received an intestinal transplant.

V and J are TRBV18 and TRBJ2-7; D remains ambiguous. CDR1 is KGHSH and CDR2 is LQKENI in the germline V gene. V lost 6 bases, J lost 3 bases, and 9 bases lay in between. The CDR3 contains 12 residues. CDR3 DNA sequence: TGTGCCAGCTCTTCAATCGGCTACGAGCAGTACTTC. The encoded protein is CASSSIGYEQYF.

V usage is TRBV7-2 and J usage is TRBJ2-3; a possible D gene is TRBD1 (5 bases). Germline-derived CDR1 and CDR2 are SGHTA and FQGNSA. With 3 bases removed from V and 0 bases from J, the gap between germline ends came to 10 bases. The CDR3 covers 15 residues. CDR3 sequence (DNA): TGTGCCAGCAGCTTGACAGTTTCTAGCACAGATACGCAGTATTTT. Encoded protein: CASSLTVSSTDTQYF.

This clone was detected only once. V is TRBV10-3 and J is TRBJ1-2; 7 bases map to TRBD1. From germline, CDR1 is ENHRY and CDR2 SYGVKD. V gave up 2 bases and J gave up 3 bases; unmatched junction bases: 12. This CDR3 spans 17 amino acids. The CDR3 coding sequence is TGTGCCATCAGTGAGGGGGGGTCCAAAACAGGGGACTATGGCTACACCTTC. This gives the protein CAISEGGSKTGDYGYTF.

This chain uses TRBV18 with TRBJ2-5; TRBD2 aligns across 9 bases. After removal of 3 bases from V and 4 bases from J, the junction contained 12 bases not matched to a gene. CDR3 length: 17 amino acids. Germline V lookup: CDR1 KGHSH, CDR2 LQKENI. Here the CDR3 reads CASSPARQRGERETQYF. The CDR3 nucleotides read TGTGCCAGCTCACCCGCAAGGCAGCGGGGGGAAAGAGAGACCCAGTACTTC.

The chain has TRBV4-3 and TRBJ1-2; 8 nucleotides agree with TRBD1. V was pared by 1 base and J by 2 bases, with 3 bases of the junction left unmatched. Per the germline V gene, CDR1 is LGHNA and CDR2 is YSLEER. The CDR3 consists of 15 residues. CDR3 sequence: CASSQGQGLNYGYTF. The CDR3, as DNA: TGCGCCAGCAGCCAAGGACAGGGGTTAAACTATGGCTACACCTTC.